The entry below gives a single TCR beta chain sequence along with its context. These data originate in a study of blood T cell repertoires in COVID-19. The CDR3 extends over 19 amino acids. Germline V gene lookup returns CDR1 LNHDA and CDR2 SQIVND (reference sequence). The trim removed 1 base at V and 6 bases at J, leaving 15 bases unmatched. In the authors' workflow: Reference gene primer amplification gave nucleated cell count estimates. Only in-frame clones appear in the TCRdb table, and some are missing; sequencing was by immunoSEQ multiplex PCR. V and J calls and clone size are given by that table; D and trimming were obtained from the DNA. This table has about 190,000 clones, about 84% appearing once.

This TCR came from a man aged 40-50 years with acute COVID-19. The chain is built from TRBV19 and TRBJ2-1; 10 bases align to TRBD2. The sample consisted of PBMCs or T cells enriched from blood (not recorded which). CDR3 bases: TGTGCCAGTAGTATAGTCGGCGGGAGTAGCGGGAGGACGGTCAATGAGCAGTTCTTC. This translates into CASSIVGGSSGRTVNEQFF.